This is a list of T cell receptor beta chains from one sample in a study of blood T cells in healthy people across ages. TCRdb independently ran MiXCR on the 5' RACE reads; one entry per CDR3 protein. The sample has around 2 million distinct CDR3 sequences, approximately 40% seen once. Input material: blood. The receptor source for this set is a human donor in good health. Both conserved end residues are trimmed from each CDR3. D genes are given only for firm matches.

d_call j_call v_call cdr3_aa
TRBD1 TRBJ2-3 TRBV20-1 SARPPPQGAVTDTQY
TRBD1 TRBJ2-3 TRBV20-1 SAIGAGGYTDTQY
. TRBJ2-7 TRBV6-2/TRBV6-3 ASSERKDSYEQY
. TRBJ2-7 TRBV28 ASSRQGKAGYEQY
TRBD1 TRBJ1-1 TRBV7-9 ASSSAGTANAEAF
. TRBJ1-5 TRBV30 AWSVRTNNQPQH
TRBD2 TRBJ2-3 TRBV7-2 ASSWTSGGAQDTQY
. TRBJ1-2 TRBV12-3/TRBV12-4 ASSFRAEVGYT
. TRBJ1-1 TRBV25-1 ASSTTQGNTEAF
TRBD2 TRBJ2-1 TRBV7-2 ASSLLGGDNEQF
. TRBJ2-5 TRBV15 ATSPGFQETQY
. TRBJ1-2 TRBV12-3/TRBV12-4 ASSSRAYGYT
. TRBJ2-6 TRBV6-6 ASSETGSGANVLT
TRBD1 TRBJ1-1 TRBV4-3 ASSHVDRTEAF
. TRBJ2-5 TRBV6-2/TRBV6-3 ASSYRRSVAETQY
. TRBJ1-2 TRBV3-1 ASSHTDRNYGYT
. TRBJ2-1 TRBV12-3/TRBV12-4 ASTPHRGLGGYEQF
. TRBJ1-1 TRBV20-1 SVPKGIMNTEAF
. TRBJ2-5 TRBV5-5 ASSLAGLNRGGETQY
. TRBJ2-1 TRBV6-5 ASRNTQGSSYNEQF
. TRBJ2-2 TRBV29-1 SAVGHQNTGELF
TRBD1 TRBJ2-5 TRBV13 ASSLRTGDYRRETQY
. . TRBV6-2/TRBV6-3 ASSFSPSVNSCEQY
. TRBJ2-3 TRBV4-1 ASSQDVGAGDTQY
TRBD1 TRBJ2-7 TRBV6-5 ASSHRDRSLSEQY
. TRBJ2-1 TRBV4-1 ASSPHFNEQF
. TRBJ2-7 TRBV7-9 ASAAGLTSYEQY
. TRBJ2-7 TRBV20-1 SAEGSAYEQY
. TRBJ2-1 TRBV5-1 ASSQPGGGANEQF
. TRBJ1-2 TRBV7-6 ASSPGALRSGVFYGYT
TRBD1 TRBJ2-5 TRBV29-1 SGMTGGGQY
. TRBJ2-3 TRBV21-1 ASSKENKNTDTQY
. TRBJ1-1 TRBV20-1 SAYGGTEAF
TRBD1 TRBJ2-1 TRBV11-3 ASSLGQGFGDNEQF
TRBD1 TRBJ1-5 TRBV5-5 ASSIGTGSQPRH
. TRBJ2-5 TRBV9 ASSVGLAQETQY
. TRBJ1-6 TRBV2 ASSGAGDNSPLH
. TRBJ1-2 TRBV5-1 ASTWEAVSYGYT
. TRBJ2-7 TRBV4-3 ASSQDKRPTYEQY
. TRBJ2-3 TRBV29-1 SVRQGGTDTQY
. TRBJ2-5 TRBV15 ATSSPTQETQY
. TRBJ2-6 TRBV2 AGESGANVLT
. TRBJ2-3 TRBV28 ASTGRGSTDTQY